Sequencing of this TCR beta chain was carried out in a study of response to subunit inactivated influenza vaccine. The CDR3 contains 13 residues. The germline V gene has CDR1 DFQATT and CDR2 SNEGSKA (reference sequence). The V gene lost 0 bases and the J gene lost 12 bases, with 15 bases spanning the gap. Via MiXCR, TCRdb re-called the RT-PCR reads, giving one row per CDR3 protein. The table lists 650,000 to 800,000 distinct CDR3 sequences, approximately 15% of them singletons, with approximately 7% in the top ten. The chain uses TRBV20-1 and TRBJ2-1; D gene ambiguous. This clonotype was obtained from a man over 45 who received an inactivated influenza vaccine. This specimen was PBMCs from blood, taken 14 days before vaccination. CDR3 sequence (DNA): TGCAGTGCTAGAGATTCCCCCCCCTGGGTGCAGTTCTTC. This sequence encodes CSARDSPPWVQFF.